This record concerns one T cell receptor (beta chain) sequence. The specificity of this receptor is unknown. Qualities for individual bases were not recorded, and no much larger clone is one base off. TCRbeta CDR3 regions were amplified from genomic DNA using the immunoSEQ Assay, a bias-controlled multiplex PCR. The authors' analysis ran thus. Nucleated cell counts per sample were estimated from amplification of reference gene primers within the assay. To quantify the absolute abundance of each unique TCRbeta CDR3 rearrangement, sequence reads were collapsed and filtered. For each sample, productive Simpson clonality was calculated as the square root of Simpson's diversity index across productive rearrangements. What TCRdb holds here is the immuneACCESS table cut down to in-frame rearrangements. Part of the clones is not present; checked against another copy, under half of the missing clones reflect an unresolved V gene, and the others are unexplained. V and J calls and clone size follow that table, whereas D and trimming were derived from the DNA. The sample table records fewer than 250,000 clones; approximately 85% of these occur just once. Of the sample, approximately 9.1% falls within the top ten clones.

Trimming accounts for 2 bases at V and 12 bases at J, while the number of junction bases matched to no gene is 15. Spanning cysteine to phenylalanine, the CDR3 consists of 15 amino acids. Solely the CDR3 DNA is kept, with 45 bases framed from the first base. Looking up the germline V gene (reference sequence) yields CDR1 GTSNPN and CDR2 SVGIG. The source of the sample is a study of blood T cell repertoires in COVID-19 (dated by TCRdb to 2020 to 2021). The study in broad terms: The collaborator samples originated in the United States, Italy and Spain and spanned the acute and convalescent phases of COVID-19. The material from the prospective study consisted of cDNA or gDNA derived from T cells, B-cell-depleted T cells, or PBMCs. Deeply sampled blood TCRbeta repertoires from subjects exposed to, actively infected with, or recovered from COVID-19 were included in the dataset. A freely available public database, intended as a resource for researchers studying the immune response to SARS-CoV-2, is where the repertoires were released. Samples were obtained from the ongoing ImmuneRACE study (first 160 participants) and from 1,254 subjects provided by 6 global collaborators. Sample metadata almost always included a de-identified subject ID, COVID-19 status, age in years and sex. Where HLA class I and class II types were available, the types were taken from metadata supplied by the sample provider, not from assay-based typing.

The study at large found these results: Clinical and demographic metadata were provided uncurated, with the amount varying by source and participant.

In the prospective study, participants were about 18 to 100 years old, resided in about two dozen geographic areas of the United States, and were enrolled through a virtual design. In the prospective study, cohorts were assigned on the basis of participant-reported clinical history obtained from a screening survey and a study questionnaire. Each participant in the prospective study had whole blood, serum and a nasopharyngeal or oropharyngeal swab collected by mobile phlebotomists. Prospective study participants could optionally give additional blood draws and questionnaires over a 2-month period. Prospective study blood samples were shipped either frozen or at room temperature before DNA extraction.

The V and J genes are TRBV30 and TRBJ2-1; 8 nucleotides in the junction match TRBD2. The source material was PBMCs or T cells enriched from blood (not recorded which). The sequence came from a woman aged 45-60 years with acute COVID-19. For the CDR3, the sequence is CAWSPSPTSAQGQFF. The sequenced DNA is TGTGCCTGGAGTCCTAGCCCGACTAGCGCCCAGGGGCAGTTCTTC.